A selection of T cell receptor beta chains follows, all from one sample in a study of cytomegalovirus exposure and HLA in healthy donors. Measured with immunoSEQ multiplex PCR; TCRdb has only the in-frame clones, and not every one. The profile shows roughly 110,000 clones, over 60% of them singletons. Sample: PBMCs. These receptors originate from a middle-aged man in good health and CMV-seropositive. Both conserved end residues are part of each CDR3. The D gene is left open where the match is weak. Expanded clones get a size class; other rows say once, few or many, or leave the size out.

CDR3aa | CDR3nt | j_gene | v_gene | abundance | d_gene
CASSHPGTANTGELFF | TGTGCCAGCAGCCACCCCGGGACAGCGAACACCGGGGAGCTGTTTTTT | TRBJ2-2 | TRBV14 | once | TRBD1
CASAVGQRTDTQYF | TGTGCCAGCGCCGTGGGACAGCGCACAGATACGCAGTATTTT | TRBJ2-3 | TRBV18 | few | TRBD1
CASSLGQGLDTQYF | TGTGCCAGCAGCTTAGGACAGGGGTTAGATACGCAGTATTTT | TRBJ2-3 | TRBV7-3 | NA | TRBD1
CASSAGGLGNEQFF | TGCGCCAGCAGCGCCGGGGGGCTGGGCAATGAGCAGTTCTTC | TRBJ2-1 | TRBV5-1 | NA | NA
CASSKVGGSYEQYF | TGTGCCAGCAGCAAGGTAGGGGGTTCCTACGAGCAGTACTTC | TRBJ2-7 | TRBV21-1 | NA | NA
CASSRDRGHDSPLHF | TGCGCCAGCAGTCGGGACAGGGGGCATGACTCACCCCTCCACTTT | TRBJ1-6 | TRBV4-1 | NA | TRBD1
CAWSAGGDTEAFF | TGTGCCTGGAGTGCCGGAGGAGACACTGAAGCTTTCTTT | TRBJ1-1 | TRBV30 | NA | NA
CATGLLRQANTGELFF | TGTGCCACCGGACTCCTGCGACAAGCGAACACCGGGGAGCTGTTTTTT | TRBJ2-2 | TRBV27 | NA | NA
CSVTKRGAYTGELFF | TGCAGCGTCACGAAACGGGGGGCGTACACCGGGGAGCTGTTTTTT | TRBJ2-2 | TRBV29-1 | NA | NA
CASSLYGEQYF | TGTGCCAGCAGTTTATACGGGGAGCAGTACTTC | TRBJ2-7 | TRBV28 | NA | NA
CSSSFPSPGGEDEKLFF | TGTTCCAGCAGCTTCCCCTCCCCCGGAGGGGAGGATGAAAAACTGTTTTTT | TRBJ1-4 | TRBV7-9 | NA | NA
CASSDRDAVSYEQYF | TGTGCCAGCAGCGACAGGGACGCAGTCTCCTACGAGCAGTACTTC | TRBJ2-7 | TRBV6-5 | NA | TRBD1
CASSFKRHEQYF | TGTGCCAGCAGTTTCAAGCGCCACGAGCAGTACTTC | TRBJ2-7 | TRBV28 | NA | NA
CASSPEGRNTIYF | TGCGCCAGCAGCCCGGAGGGTAGAAACACCATATATTTT | TRBJ1-3 | TRBV5-1 | NA | NA
CAWSRGPGNTIYF | TGTGCCTGGAGTAGGGGTCCTGGAAACACCATATATTTT | TRBJ1-3 | TRBV30 | few | NA
CASTPFGSSGANGLTF | TGTGCCAGTACCCCCTTCGGGAGTTCTGGGGCCAACGGCCTGACTTTC | TRBJ2-6 | TRBV19 | NA | NA
CASSQVWPLAGGPGANVLTF | TGCGCCAGCAGCCAAGTGTGGCCCCTAGCGGGGGGGCCTGGGGCCAACGTCCTGACTTTC | TRBJ2-6 | TRBV4-1 | NA | TRBD2
CASGGTGRDEQYF | TGCGCCAGCGGGGGGACAGGGCGCGACGAGCAGTACTTC | TRBJ2-7 | TRBV5-1 | NA | TRBD1
CASRGGQGRERDEQYF | TGTGCCAGCAGGGGGGGGCAGGGCAGGGAACGAGACGAGCAGTACTTC | TRBJ2-7 | TRBV2 | NA | NA
CASSPGLTGSANEQFF | TGTGCCAGCTCACCAGGTTTGACAGGGTCTGCAAATGAGCAGTTCTTC | TRBJ2-1 | TRBV18 | NA | TRBD1
CASSGWGDEQFF | TGCGCCAGCAGCGGCTGGGGCGATGAGCAGTTCTTC | TRBJ2-1 | TRBV5-1 | NA | NA
CASSPQGDRVWGNQPQHF | TGTGCCAGCAGTCCGCAAGGGGACAGGGTTTGGGGGAATCAGCCCCAGCATTTT | TRBJ1-5 | TRBV27 | NA | TRBD1
CASSLDSSGLNEKLFF | TGCGCCAGCAGCTTGGATTCTTCGGGACTCAATGAAAAACTGTTTTTT | TRBJ1-4 | TRBV5-1 | NA | NA
CASSVLGGRLDTEASF | TGTGCCAGCAGCGTCCTCGGGGGGCGCTTGGACACTGAAGCTTCCTTT | TRBJ1-1 | TRBV9 | NA | NA
CASSLATGRNRTQYF | TGTGCTAGCAGCTTAGCCACAGGGAGAAATAGGACCCAGTACTTC | TRBJ2-5 | TRBV7-7 | NA | NA
CASSKPHTGTVYGYTF | TGTGCCAGCAGCAAGCCCCACACCGGGACAGTTTATGGCTACACCTTC | TRBJ1-2 | TRBV28 | NA | TRBD1
CASSYSLQTDDTQYF | TGTGCCAGCAGTTACTCGTTACAGACAGATGATACGCAGTATTTT | TRBJ2-3 | TRBV6-6 | few | NA
CASSPSDRAEQYF | TGTGCCAGCTCACCTTCGGACAGGGCCGAGCAGTACTTC | TRBJ2-7 | TRBV18 | NA | TRBD1
CASSALSPNEQFF | TGTGCCAGCAGCGCCCTTAGCCCCAATGAGCAGTTCTTC | TRBJ2-1 | TRBV9 | few | NA
CASSLTPGLAPSAHTDTQYF | TGCGCCAGCAGCTTAACCCCTGGACTAGCTCCTTCAGCCCACACAGATACGCAGTATTTT | TRBJ2-3 | TRBV7-3 | NA | TRBD2
CASSSRLAGGRNIQYF | TGTGCCAGCAGTTCTCGACTAGCGGGGGGGCGAAACATTCAGTACTTC | TRBJ2-4 | TRBV28 | few | TRBD2
CAWIGTGNYGYTF | TGTGCCTGGATCGGGACAGGGAACTATGGCTACACCTTT | TRBJ1-2 | TRBV30 | NA | TRBD1
CASSRETSGGTDQETQYF | TGCGCCAGCAGCCGAGAAACTAGCGGGGGGACTGACCAAGAGACCCAGTACTTC | TRBJ2-5 | TRBV5-1 | few | TRBD2
CASSESRQGLGIQYF | TGTGCCAGCAGTGAAAGCCGACAGGGGTTGGGGATTCAGTACTTC | TRBJ2-4 | TRBV2 | NA | TRBD1
CASSQERAGSRGYTF | TGCGCCAGCAGCCAGGAAAGGGCAGGGTCGAGAGGCTACACCTTC | TRBJ1-2 | TRBV4-1 | NA | NA
CASSFGAATTDTQYF | TGTGCCAGCAGCTTTGGGGCGGCAACCACAGATACGCAGTATTTT | TRBJ2-3 | TRBV7-2 | NA | NA
CASSVGGGGNQPQHF | TGTGCCAGCAGCGTAGGAGGGGGCGGAAATCAGCCCCAGCATTTT | TRBJ1-5 | TRBV9 | NA | TRBD1
CASSYETGGYEQYF | TGTGCCAGCAGTTACGAGACAGGGGGCTACGAGCAGTACTTC | TRBJ2-7 | TRBV6-5 | NA | TRBD1
CASSQSDRATNYGYTF | TGTGCCAGCAGCCAATCGGACAGGGCCACTAACTATGGCTACACCTTC | TRBJ1-2 | TRBV4-2 | NA | TRBD1
CASSQPTPNTEAFF | TGCGCCAGCAGCCAACCGACACCGAACACTGAAGCTTTCTTT | TRBJ1-1 | TRBV4-1 | NA | NA
CASSLHGGAVTEAFF | TGCGCCAGCAGCCTCCACGGGGGTGCTGTCACTGAAGCTTTCTTT | TRBJ1-1 | TRBV5-1 | once | NA
CASSQGGGDVYEQYF | TGTGCCAGCAGCCAGGGGGGTGGGGACGTCTACGAGCAGTACTTC | TRBJ2-7 | TRBV5-5 | NA | NA
CATSSTGLGTGELFF | TGTGCCACCAGCTCAACAGGGCTCGGCACCGGGGAGCTGTTTTTT | TRBJ2-2 | TRBV15 | NA | NA
CASSAGTVNTGELFF | TGTGCCAGCAGCGCCGGGACAGTAAACACCGGGGAGCTGTTTTTT | TRBJ2-2 | TRBV5-4 | NA | TRBD1
CASSKGQHNSPLHF | TGTGCCAGCAGCAAGGGACAGCATAATTCACCCCTCCACTTT | TRBJ1-6 | TRBV5-6 | NA | TRBD1
CASSAGQGERDSNQPQHF | TGTGCCAGCAGCGCAGGACAGGGTGAAAGGGATAGCAATCAGCCCCAGCATTTT | TRBJ1-5 | TRBV9 | NA | TRBD1
CASSFLGLAATDTQYF | TGTGCCAGCAGCTTTCTAGGACTAGCGGCCACAGATACGCAGTATTTT | TRBJ2-3 | TRBV11-2 | NA | TRBD2
CASSYEGQGAFGYTF | TGTGCCAGCAGTTACGAGGGACAGGGGGCCTTTGGGTACACCTTC | TRBJ1-2 | TRBV6-5 | NA | TRBD1
CASSLEPDGGGTEAFF | TGTGCCAGCAGCTTAGAACCGGATGGGGGGGGCACTGAAGCTTTCTTT | TRBJ1-1 | TRBV7-6 | NA | NA
CASSPPGGRGYTF | TGTGCCAGCTCACCACCGGGGGGAAGAGGCTACACCTTC | TRBJ1-2 | TRBV18 | NA | NA
CASSRTTFSETQYF | TGTGCCAGCAGCAGGACTACCTTTTCCGAGACCCAGTACTTC | TRBJ2-5 | TRBV9 | NA | NA
CASSRQGVNQPQHF | TGTGCCAGCTCCCGACAGGGCGTCAATCAGCCCCAGCATTTT | TRBJ1-5 | TRBV2 | NA | TRBD1
CASSQPGLAGDTGELFF | TGCGCCAGCAGCCAACCGGGTCTAGCGGGGGACACCGGGGAGCTGTTTTTT | TRBJ2-2 | TRBV4-1 | NA | TRBD2
CASSFGGWANEKLFF | TGTGCCAGCAGTTTCGGGGGTTGGGCTAATGAAAAACTGTTTTTT | TRBJ1-4 | TRBV27 | NA | NA
CASSPDRGEKLFF | TGTGCCAGCTCACCCGACAGGGGTGAAAAACTGTTTTTT | TRBJ1-4 | TRBV18 | few | TRBD1
CARRGRDYGYTF | TGTGCCAGAAGGGGGCGCGACTATGGCTACACCTTC | TRBJ1-2 | TRBV2 | NA | TRBD1
CASSGRQSGVRSDTQYF | TGTGCCAGCAGTGGTAGGCAGTCGGGGGTTCGGTCAGATACGCAGTATTTT | TRBJ2-3 | TRBV25-1 | NA | NA